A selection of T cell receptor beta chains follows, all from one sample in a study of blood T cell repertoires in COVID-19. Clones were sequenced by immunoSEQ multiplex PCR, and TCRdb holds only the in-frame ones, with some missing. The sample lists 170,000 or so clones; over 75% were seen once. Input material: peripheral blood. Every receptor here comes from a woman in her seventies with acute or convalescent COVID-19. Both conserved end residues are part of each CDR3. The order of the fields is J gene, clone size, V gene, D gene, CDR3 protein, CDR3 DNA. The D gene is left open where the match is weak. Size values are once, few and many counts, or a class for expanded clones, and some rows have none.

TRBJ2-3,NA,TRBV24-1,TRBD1,CATSDLKGAGTDTQYF,TGTGCCACCAGTGATTTGAAGGGGGCCGGCACAGATACGCAGTATTTT
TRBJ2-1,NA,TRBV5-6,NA,CASSFMDLRTSHNEQFF,TGTGCCAGCAGCTTTATGGACCTTCGGACAAGTCACAATGAGCAGTTCTTC
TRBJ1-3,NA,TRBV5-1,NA,CASSLPSGNTIYF,TGCGCCAGCAGCCTCCCCTCTGGAAACACCATATATTTT
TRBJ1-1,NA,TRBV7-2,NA,CASSFRTEAFF,TGTGCCAGCAGCTTTCGTACTGAAGCTTTCTTT
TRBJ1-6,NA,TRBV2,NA,CASSEAPRNSPLHF,TGTGCCAGCAGTGAAGCTCCCCGTAATTCACCCCTCCACTTT
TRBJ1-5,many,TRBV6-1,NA,CASSEVSNQPQHF,TGTGCCAGCAGTGAAGTCTCCAATCAGCCCCAGCATTTT
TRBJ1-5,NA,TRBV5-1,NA,CASSEGRNQPQHF,TGCGCCAGCAGCGAGGGCCGCAATCAGCCCCAGCATTTT
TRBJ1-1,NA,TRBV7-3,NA,CASSLNREGGAFF,TGTGCCAGCAGCTTAAACAGGGAGGGAGGAGCTTTCTTT
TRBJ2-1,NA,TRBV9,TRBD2,CASSVGLAGHQGYNEQFF,TGTGCCAGCAGCGTTGGACTAGCGGGACACCAAGGCTACAATGAGCAGTTCTTC
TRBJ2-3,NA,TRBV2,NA,CASSHRVLRTTDTQYF,TGTGCCAGCAGTCACAGGGTGCTGAGAACCACAGATACGCAGTATTTT
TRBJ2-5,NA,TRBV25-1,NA,CASSGRELGKTQYF,TGTGCCAGCAGTGGACGGGAGTTGGGGAAGACCCAGTACTTC
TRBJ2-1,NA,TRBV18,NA,CASSLGQIRNEQFF,TGTGCCAGCTCACTAGGACAGATCCGGAATGAGCAGTTCTTC
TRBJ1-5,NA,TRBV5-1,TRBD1,CASSPDRGQPQHF,TGCGCCAGCAGCCCGGACAGGGGGCAGCCCCAGCATTTT
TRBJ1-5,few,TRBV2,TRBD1,CASRGQGGQPQHF,TGTGCCAGCAGGGGACAGGGCGGTCAGCCCCAGCATTTT
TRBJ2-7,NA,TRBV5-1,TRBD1,CASSLTTGGSYEQYF,TGCGCCAGCAGCTTGACAACAGGGGGCTCCTACGAGCAGTACTTC
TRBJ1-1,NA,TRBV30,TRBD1,CAWSVQGVTEAFF,TGTGCCTGGAGTGTCCAGGGGGTGACTGAAGCTTTCTTT
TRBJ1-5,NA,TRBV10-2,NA,CASSVSDSNQPQHF,TGCGCCAGCAGTGTGAGCGATAGCAATCAGCCCCAGCATTTT
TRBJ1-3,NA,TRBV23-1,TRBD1,CASSQPNRGQGAQYSGNTIYF,TGCGCCAGCAGTCAACCAAATAGAGGACAGGGGGCCCAATACTCTGGAAACACCATATATTTT
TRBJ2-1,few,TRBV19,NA,CASSPRSRGIDNEQFF,TGTGCCAGTAGTCCCCGGTCGAGGGGGATCGACAATGAGCAGTTCTTC
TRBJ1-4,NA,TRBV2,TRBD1,CASSPFRTGDEKLFF,TGTGCCAGCAGCCCCTTCCGGACAGGGGATGAAAAACTGTTTTTT
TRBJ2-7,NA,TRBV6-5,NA,CASRRGYEQYF,TGTGCCAGCAGGAGAGGATACGAGCAGTACTTC
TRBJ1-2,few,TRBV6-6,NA,CASSYSTTNYGYTF,TGTGCCAGCAGTTACTCTACGACAAACTATGGCTACACCTTC
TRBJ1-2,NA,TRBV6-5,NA,CASSYAAGAGNYGYTF,TGTGCCAGCAGTTACGCCGCAGGGGCCGGGAACTATGGCTACACCTTC
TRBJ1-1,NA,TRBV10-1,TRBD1,CASSGGQGNTEAFF,TGCGCCAGCAGCGGGGGACAGGGTAACACTGAAGCTTTCTTT
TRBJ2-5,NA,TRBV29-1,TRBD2,CSVTRGGTHETQYF,TGCAGCGTCACTCGGGGGGGGACCCATGAGACCCAGTACTTC
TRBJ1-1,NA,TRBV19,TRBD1,CASSYSGQGRTEAFF,TGTGCCAGTAGTTACTCGGGACAGGGAAGGACTGAAGCTTTCTTT
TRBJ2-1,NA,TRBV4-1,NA,CASSQDISGYYNEQFF,TGCGCCAGCAGCCAAGACATCAGCGGGTACTACAATGAGCAGTTCTTC
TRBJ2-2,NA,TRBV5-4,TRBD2,CASSLDPSGMANTGELFF,TGTGCCAGCAGCTTGGATCCTAGCGGGATGGCAAACACCGGGGAGCTGTTTTTT
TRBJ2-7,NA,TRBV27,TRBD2,CASRPVTSGSIYEQYF,TGTGCCAGCCGGCCCGTCACTAGCGGGAGTATCTACGAGCAGTACTTC
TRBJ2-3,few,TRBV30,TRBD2,CAWTEASGTDTQYF,TGTGCCTGGACGGAAGCTAGCGGGACAGATACGCAGTATTTT
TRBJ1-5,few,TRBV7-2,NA,CASSLPGFNQPQHF,TGTGCCAGCAGCTTACCAGGGTTCAATCAGCCCCAGCATTTT
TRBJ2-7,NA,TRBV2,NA,CASRLRAHSYEQYF,TGTGCCAGCCGCCTGCGGGCGCACTCCTACGAGCAGTACTTC
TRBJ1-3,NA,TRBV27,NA,CARETGPFSGNTIYF,TGTGCCAGAGAGACAGGCCCCTTCTCTGGAAACACCATATATTTT
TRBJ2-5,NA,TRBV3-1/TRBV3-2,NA,CASSQGETLQETQYF,TGTGCCAGCAGCCAGGGCGAAACCCTCCAAGAGACCCAGTACTTC
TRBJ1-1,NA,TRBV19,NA,CASSTTEDTEAFF,TGTGCCAGTAGTACGACAGAGGACACTGAAGCTTTCTTT
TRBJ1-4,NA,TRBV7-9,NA,CASSLGSLKEKLFF,TGTGCCAGCAGCTTGGGCAGTTTAAAGGAAAAACTGTTTTTT
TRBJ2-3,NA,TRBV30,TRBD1,CAWRGYRGDGTDTQYF,TGTGCCTGGAGGGGGTACAGGGGAGACGGAACAGATACGCAGTATTTT
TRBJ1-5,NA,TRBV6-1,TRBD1,CASSERTGRGNQPQHF,TGTGCCAGCAGTGAAAGGACAGGGAGGGGAAATCAGCCCCAGCATTTT
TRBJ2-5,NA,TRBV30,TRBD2,CAWSGGGPRKTQYF,TGTGCCTGGAGTGGGGGAGGGCCACGAAAGACCCAGTACTTC
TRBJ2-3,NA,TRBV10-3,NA,CAISSYTDTQYF,TGTGCCATCAGCTCGTACACAGATACGCAGTATTTT
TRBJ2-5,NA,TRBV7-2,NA,CASSLAAGTSETQYF,TGTGCCAGCAGCTTAGCTGCAGGAACTTCAGAGACCCAGTACTTC